These T cell receptor beta chains were read from a single sample in a study of CD8+CD57+ T cells in acquired aplastic anemia. TCRdb ran MiXCR on the reads and lists one entry per CDR3 protein. Found here are just over 150,000 distinct CDR3 sequences, 48% of them singletons; the top ten hold 25% to 40%. The specimen sequenced was sorted CD4+, CD8+, or CD8+CD57+ T cells (not recorded which) from PBMCs. These receptors all come from a human donor with aplastic anemia. Both conserved end residues are part of each CDR3. A D gene is named only where the DNA matches it firmly. Where a row states a size, it is once, few, many or the class of an expanded clone; other rows omit it.

j_call d_call v_call clone_size cdr3_nt cdr3_aa
TRBJ1-4 . TRBV5-4 . TGTGCCAGCAGCTTTCTGACAGGCGGGGCAACTAATGAAAAACTGTTTTTT CASSFLTGGATNEKLFF
TRBJ2-1 . TRBV7-3 . TGTGCCAGCAGCCTACTTACAGGGAACAATGAGCAGTTCTTC CASSLLTGNNEQFF
TRBJ2-5 . TRBV7-2 few TGTGCCAGCACTCGGGTAGCCAGCGAGACCCAGTACTTC CASTRVASETQYF
TRBJ1-2 . TRBV7-8 . TGTGCCAGCAGCAGCAGGGATGGCTACACCTTC CASSSRDGYTF
TRBJ2-3 TRBD2 TRBV10-3 . TGCACCTCAAGCGGGGGGGCCGGGGATACGCAGTATTTT CTSSGGAGDTQYF
TRBJ2-6 . TRBV20-1 . TGCAGTGCTAGAGAGGTCGGGGCCAACGTCCTGACTTTC CSAREVGANVLTF
TRBJ2-1 . TRBV13 many TGTGCCAGCAGCTTAGAGATAGCCCTGAATGAGCAGTTCTTC CASSLEIALNEQFF
TRBJ1-2 . TRBV11-1 once TGTGCCAGCAGCCCCCGGGGCCTACTCTATGGCTACACCTTC CASSPRGLLYGYTF
TRBJ2-1 . TRBV2 many TGTGCCAGCAGTGATGGGGGCTCCTACAATGAGCAGTTCTTC CASSDGGSYNEQFF
TRBJ1-2 . TRBV10-3 few TGTGCCATCACCCCACAGGTCCAGCGGGGCTACACCTTC CAITPQVQRGYTF
TRBJ2-2 . TRBV24-1 . TGTGCCACCAGTGATTTTCAGGGAAGCACCGGGGAGCCGTTTTTT CATSDFQGSTGEPFF
TRBJ1-1 . TRBV15 few TGTGCCACCAGCAGAGGTCCCGCCGATGCCACTGAAGCTTTCTTT CATSRGPADATEAFF
TRBJ2-5 . TRBV6-5 once TGTGCCAGCAAACAAGGGGGTGAGACCCAGTACTTC CASKQGGETQYF
TRBJ1-4 TRBD1 TRBV9 many TGTGCCAGCAGCGATGGGACAGGGGCGATTGAAAAACTGTTTTTT CASSDGTGAIEKLFF
TRBJ2-7 TRBD2 TRBV4-3 many TGCGCCAGCAGCCAAGAAATAGCGGGCTCCTACGAGCAGTACTTC CASSQEIAGSYEQYF
TRBJ1-2 TRBD1 TRBV2 few TGTGCCAGCAGTCCGGGACAGTCTTTATCTGATGGCTACACCTTC CASSPGQSLSDGYTF
TRBJ2-5 TRBD1 TRBV7-3 . TGTGCCAGCAGCCTTCGAGCGAGGGACAGGGGAGAGACCCAGTACTTC CASSLRARDRGETQYF
TRBJ1-2 . TRBV25-1 few TGTGCCAGCAGTGTCCCTTTTAGAGTGGCTATATTCTTATGTGCTAACTATGGCTACACCTTC CASSVPFRVAIFLCANYGYTF
TRBJ1-1 . TRBV19 many TGTGCCAGCGCTCTGGGGAACACTGAAGCTTTCTTT CASALGNTEAFF
TRBJ2-7 TRBD1 TRBV19 . TGTGCCAGTAAACCCCCACAGGGGTACTTTGAGCAGTACTTC CASKPPQGYFEQYF